The clone carrying this TCR beta chain showed up many times. TCRdb redid the calling of the 5' RACE reads with MiXCR, one entry per CDR3 protein. The table includes fewer than 650,000 distinct CDR3 sequences, 9.5% to 10% detected once. These data come from a study of identical twins. The donors were all healthy and Caucasian. Germline V lookup: CDR1 WSHSY, CDR2 SAAADI. With 2 bases clipped from V and 6 bases from J, the junction kept 6 bases outside the gene matches. The length of the CDR3 is 15 residues. These data were also reused for a study on yellow fever vaccine responses in identical twins.

This TCR derives from a woman younger than 35 in good health. The chain combines TRBV10-2 with TRBJ2-1; 8 bases line up with TRBD2. The sample comprised PBMCs. In DNA, the CDR3 is TGCGCCAGCAGTGAGCCGAGCGGGAGAGGCAATGAGCAGTTCTTC. Its translation is CASSEPSGRGNEQFF.